The 18 T cell receptor beta chains listed next were all sequenced from one sample in a study of identical twins (dated by TCRdb to the mid-2010s). Library construction relied on 5' RACE. Sequenced using an Illumina HiSeq 2000. TCRdb reprocessing: public reads trimmed at Q25 with fastp, clones called with MiXCR, in-frame beta chains kept. Duplicate CDR3 protein sequences are folded into a single record with the most common DNA and genes. The sample table lists about 520,000 distinct CDR3 sequences, about 20% of them with a count of one. The ten largest make up around 0.91% of the sample. The same data also went into a second study, on T cells expressing NK-cell markers.

Material: CD4+ T cells sorted from blood. These TCRs come from a woman aged 18-29 years in good health.

This clonotype turned up a few times. The chain combines TRBV29-1 with TRBJ1-4; a weak D match, TRBD1 (5 bases). V lost 7 bases, J lost 6 bases, and 15 bases lay in between. Per germline, CDR1 SQVTM and CDR2 ANQGSEA. CDR3 length: 13 residues. Here the CDR3 reads CSAAELTDEKLFF. In DNA, the CDR3 is TGCAGCGCTGCCGAATTGACAGATGAAAAACTGTTTTTT. The full variable domain, its missing parts supplied by reference TRBV29-1 and TRBJ1-4, is SAVISQKPSRDICQRGTSLTIQCQVDSQVTMMFWYRQQPGQSLTLIATANQGSEATYESGFVIDKFPISRPNLTFSTLTVSNMSPEDSSIYLCSAAELTDEKLFFGSGTQLSVL.

The J gene is TRBJ2-1, the V gene TRBV9, with 10 nucleotides matching TRBD2. The CDR3 is 15 residues long. Unmatched junction bases numbered 9, after V lost 4 bases and J lost 8 bases. CDR1 SGDLS and CDR2 YYNGEE come from the germline V gene. For the CDR3, the DNA is TGTGCCAGCAGCTCCCAAGCGGGGGGGCTTTATGAGCAGTTCTTC. Its translation: CASSSQAGGLYEQFF. The full variable domain, rest sourced from reference TRBV9 and TRBJ2-1, is DSGVTQTPKHLITATGQRVTLRCSPRSGDLSVYWYQQSLDQGLQFLIQYYNGEERAKGNILERFSAQQFPDLHSELNLSSLELGDSALYFCASSSQAGGLYEQFFGPGTRLTVL.

Only a few counts were recorded for this clonotype. The rearrangement uses TRBV6-2 or TRBV6-3 and TRBJ2-7; possibly TRBD2 for D (6 bases). The CDR3 is made up of 14 amino acids. V lost 6 bases and J 0 bases, leaving 12 bases between the germline ends. The germline V gene has CDR1 MNHEY and CDR2 SVGEGT. The CDR3 here is CASSRAGRSYEQYF. The CDR3 nucleotides are TGTGCCAGCAGCAGAGCGGGTCGCTCCTACGAGCAGTACTTC.

This clonotype came up a few times. The CDR3 region is CSARRPVLAKETQYF. The CDR3 coding sequence is TGCAGTGCTAGGCGCCCGGTACTAGCGAAAGAGACCCAGTACTTC. The J gene is TRBJ2-5, the V gene TRBV20-1; 7 bases are a match to TRBD2. The length of the CDR3 is 15 residues. The germline CDR1 and CDR2 sequences are DFQATT and SNEGSKA (reference sequence). V shed 3 bases and J 3 bases; nucleotides not matched to a gene: 10.

CDR3 sequence (DNA): TGTGCCTGGAGCCGAGCTGGACAGACGAATTCACCCCTCCACTTT. This encodes CAWSRAGQTNSPLHF. The J gene is TRBJ1-6, the V gene TRBV30; D possibly corresponds to TRBD1 (6 bases). Germline assignment: CDR1 GTSNPN and CDR2 SVGIG (reference sequence). The V end lost 3 bases, the J end lost 7 bases, and 16 bases lay between the germline ends. This CDR3 has 15 residues.

This clonotype appeared a few times. The chain has TRBV20-1 and TRBJ1-6, with TRBD1 as a possible D gene (6 bases). The CDR3 consists of 13 residues. The germline gives CDR1 DFQATT, CDR2 SNEGSKA (reference sequence). Trimming took off 0 bases at V and 8 bases at J, with 8 bases between the two ends. The CDR3 nucleotides are TGCAGTGCTAGAGATTCAGGGGATTCACCCCTCCACTTT. It codes for CSARDSGDSPLHF.

This clonotype was observed a handful of times. The chain employs TRBV6-1 and TRBJ2-1; the D gene is possibly TRBD2 (5 bases). V was shortened by 7 bases and J by 9 bases, with 19 bases between the two germline ends. Germline assignment: CDR1 MNHNS and CDR2 SASEGT. This CDR3 has 14 amino acids. DNA for the CDR3: TGTGCCAGCACCTTTCGCTTGGACTCGGCTGAGCAGTTCTTC. Residues: CASTFRLDSAEQFF.

V usage is TRBV6-5 and J usage is TRBJ2-5, with D perhaps being TRBD1 or TRBD2 (5 bases each). This CDR3 is 15 amino acids long. From germline, CDR1 is MNHEY and CDR2 SVGAGI. The V and J ends lost 2 bases and 5 bases respectively, with 15 bases between them. CDR3 coding DNA: TGTGCCAGCAGTTACCTCGGGGCCGGGAAGGAGACCCAGTACTTC. Amino acids: CASSYLGAGKETQYF.

This clonotype has just one count. The V gene is TRBV7-2, the J gene TRBJ1-4, with D perhaps TRBD1 (6 bases). Per the germline V gene, CDR1 is SGHTA and CDR2 is FQGNSA. CDR3 size: 16 residues. The V end was cut by 1 base, the J end by 7 bases, with 16 bases between. The CDR3 coding sequence is TGTGCCAGCAGCTTAGGGATACAGGGCCCGGGTGAAAAACTGTTTTTT. Protein product: CASSLGIQGPGEKLFF.

This clonotype was found a few times. This chain joins TRBV5-1 and TRBJ1-2, with 8 bases fitting TRBD1. The CDR3 covers 13 residues. Germline trimming cut 4 bases from V and 8 bases from J; bases unmatched to any gene: 7. Germline CDR1 reads SGHRS; CDR2 reads YFSETQ. CDR3 region: CASSPQGAEGYTF. Written as DNA, the CDR3 is TGCGCCAGCAGCCCCCAGGGGGCGGAAGGCTACACCTTC.

This clonotype has a single count. The chain couples TRBV2 to TRBJ1-1, with unresolved D. Germline V gene data show CDR1 as SNHLY and CDR2 as FYNNEI. Trimming took off 4 bases at V and 4 bases at J, with 10 bases between the two ends. This CDR3 has 13 amino acids. CDR3 in amino acids: CASSVSSITEAFF. The CDR3 DNA follows: TGTGCCAGCAGTGTATCTAGTATCACTGAAGCTTTCTTT.

This clonotype was counted many times. J is TRBJ2-5 and V is TRBV20-1; 7 positions agree with TRBD2. V gave up 1 base and J gave up 2 bases; unmatched junction bases: 4. The germline V gene has CDR1 DFQATT and CDR2 SNEGSKA (reference sequence). The CDR3 has 14 residues. The CDR3 region has the DNA TGCAGTGCTAGAGGGGGGGGAACTCAAGAGACCCAGTACTTC. It is translated as CSARGGGTQETQYF.

This clonotype has just a few counts. The gene calls are TRBV4-1 and TRBJ2-7; possible D gene TRBD2, 6 bases. V lost 4 bases and J lost 2, with 15 bases in between. In germline, CDR1 is MGHRA, CDR2 YSYEKL. The CDR3 runs to 15 residues. DNA for the CDR3: TGCGCCAGCAGCCCGGGACTCCCCAGAACCTACGAGCAGTACTTC. It codes for CASSPGLPRTYEQYF.

In its sample, this clonotype was seen a few times. J is TRBJ2-5 and V is TRBV5-1; D possibly corresponds to TRBD1 (5 bases). Germline-derived CDR1 and CDR2 are SGHRS and YFSETQ. V lost 4 bases to trimming and J lost 5 bases, with 12 bases between them. The CDR3 has 13 residues. CDR3 sequence reads: CASSTGAAETQYF. CDR3 nucleotide sequence: TGCGCCAGCAGCACTGGGGCGGCGGAGACCCAGTACTTC.

The gene calls are TRBV11-3 and TRBJ2-7; tentatively, D is TRBD1 (5 bases). Germline assignment: CDR1 SGHNT and CDR2 YENEEA. Trimming removed 2 bases from V and 12 bases from J, with 17 bases in between. This CDR3 region has 13 residues. Here the CDR3 reads CASSLWGNRTPYF. The CDR3 bases are TGTGCCAGCAGCTTATGGGGCAATCGAACTCCGTACTTC.

This chain uses TRBV5-6 with TRBJ2-1; 7 bases are a match to TRBD2. The CDR3 consists of 16 residues. With V trimmed by 1 base and J by 0 bases, 4 bases remained unmatched. In germline, CDR1 is SGHDT, CDR2 YYEEEE. CDR3 residues: CASSLYGGGSYNEQFF. The CDR3 DNA sequence: TGTGCCAGCAGCTTGTACGGCGGGGGCTCCTACAATGAGCAGTTCTTC.

The chain uses TRBV10-3 and TRBJ2-3; TRBD2 might be the D (6 bases). CDR3 length: 16 amino acids. V dropped 6 bases and J dropped 1 base, with 17 bases sitting between them. Germline V CDR1 and CDR2: ENHRY, SYGVKD. CDR3 nucleotides: TGTGCCATCAGACAAAGGGACTCTCAGGGCACAGATACGCAGTATTTT. Translated: CAIRQRDSQGTDTQYF.

A few counts support this clonotype. Compared with germline, one end of the junction differs, possibly owing to a read error. This chain connects TRBV3-1 to TRBJ2-1; 11 bases line up with TRBD2. Germline values: CDR1 LGHDT, CDR2 YNNKEL (reference sequence). CDR3 length: 15 amino acids. CDR3 sequence (DNA): TGTGCCTGCAGCCAAATAGCGGGAGGGCCAGATGAGCAGTTCTTC. Its translation is CACSQIAGGPDEQFF.